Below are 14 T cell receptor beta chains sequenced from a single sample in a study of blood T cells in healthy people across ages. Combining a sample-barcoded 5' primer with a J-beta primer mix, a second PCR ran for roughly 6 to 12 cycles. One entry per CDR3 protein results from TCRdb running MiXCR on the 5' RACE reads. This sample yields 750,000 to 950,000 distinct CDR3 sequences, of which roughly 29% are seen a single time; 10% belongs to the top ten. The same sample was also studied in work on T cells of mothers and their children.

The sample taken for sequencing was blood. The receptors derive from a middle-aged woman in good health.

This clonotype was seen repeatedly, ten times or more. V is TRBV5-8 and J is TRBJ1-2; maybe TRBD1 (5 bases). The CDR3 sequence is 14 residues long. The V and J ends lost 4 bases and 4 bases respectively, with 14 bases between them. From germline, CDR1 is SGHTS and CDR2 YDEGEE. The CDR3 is CASSARDQFYGYTF. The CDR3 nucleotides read TGTGCCAGCAGCGCCCGGGACCAATTCTATGGCTACACCTTC.

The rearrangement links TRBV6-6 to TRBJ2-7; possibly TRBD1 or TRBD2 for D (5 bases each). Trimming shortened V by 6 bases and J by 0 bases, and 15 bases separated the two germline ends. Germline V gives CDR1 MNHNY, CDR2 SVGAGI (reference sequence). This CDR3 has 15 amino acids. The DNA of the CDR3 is TGTGCCAGCAGCCAAAGTCGGGGCAGCTCCTACGAGCAGTACTTC. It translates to CASSQSRGSSYEQYF.

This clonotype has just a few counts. CDR3 sequence reads: CASSTHRSAEAFF. The CDR3 bases are TGCGCCAGCAGCACCCACAGGAGCGCTGAAGCTTTCTTT. V is TRBV4-3 and J is TRBJ1-1, with D possibly TRBD1 on 5 matching bases. The V end was cut by 5 bases, the J end by 6 bases, with 13 bases between. This CDR3 is 13 amino acids long. Germline lookup yields CDR1 LGHNA and CDR2 YSLEER.

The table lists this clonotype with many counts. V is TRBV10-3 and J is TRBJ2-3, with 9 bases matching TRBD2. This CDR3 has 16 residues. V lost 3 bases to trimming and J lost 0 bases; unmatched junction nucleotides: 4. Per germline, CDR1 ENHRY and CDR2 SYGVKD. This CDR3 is CAISDLRGGSTDTQYF. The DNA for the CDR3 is TGTGCCATCAGTGACCTGCGGGGGGGTAGCACAGATACGCAGTATTTT.

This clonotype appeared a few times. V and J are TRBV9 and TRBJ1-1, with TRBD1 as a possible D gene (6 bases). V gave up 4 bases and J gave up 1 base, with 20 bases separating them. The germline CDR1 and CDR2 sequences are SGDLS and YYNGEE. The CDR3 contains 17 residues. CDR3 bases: TGTGCCAGCAGCTCCAATAAAGAGGGGGGACGGAACACTGAAGCTTTCTTT. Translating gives CASSSNKEGGRNTEAFF.

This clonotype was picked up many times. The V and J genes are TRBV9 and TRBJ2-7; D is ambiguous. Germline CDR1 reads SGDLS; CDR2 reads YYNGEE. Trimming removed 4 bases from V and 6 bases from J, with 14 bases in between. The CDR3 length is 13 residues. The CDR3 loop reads CASSLEAASEQYF. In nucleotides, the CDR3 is TGTGCCAGCAGCCTCGAGGCGGCATCCGAGCAGTACTTC.

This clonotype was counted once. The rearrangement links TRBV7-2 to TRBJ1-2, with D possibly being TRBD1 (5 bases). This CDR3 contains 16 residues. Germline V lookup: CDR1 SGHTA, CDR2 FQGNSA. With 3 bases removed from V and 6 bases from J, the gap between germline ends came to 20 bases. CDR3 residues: CASSFKGHPQIDGYTF. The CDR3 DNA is TGTGCCAGCAGCTTTAAAGGACATCCCCAAATTGATGGCTACACCTTC.

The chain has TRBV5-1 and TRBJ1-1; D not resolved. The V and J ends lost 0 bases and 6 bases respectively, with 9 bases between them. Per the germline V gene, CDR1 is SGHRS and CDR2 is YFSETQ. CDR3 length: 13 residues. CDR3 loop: CASSLGCPSEAFF. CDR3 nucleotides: TGCGCCAGCAGCTTGGGATGCCCCTCTGAAGCTTTCTTT.

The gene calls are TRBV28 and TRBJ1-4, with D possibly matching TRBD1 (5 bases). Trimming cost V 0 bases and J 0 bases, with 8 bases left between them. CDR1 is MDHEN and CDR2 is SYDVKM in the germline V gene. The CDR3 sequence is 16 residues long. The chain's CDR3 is CASSLWDITTNEKLFF. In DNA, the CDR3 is TGTGCCAGCAGTTTATGGGACATCACAACTAATGAAAAACTGTTTTTT.

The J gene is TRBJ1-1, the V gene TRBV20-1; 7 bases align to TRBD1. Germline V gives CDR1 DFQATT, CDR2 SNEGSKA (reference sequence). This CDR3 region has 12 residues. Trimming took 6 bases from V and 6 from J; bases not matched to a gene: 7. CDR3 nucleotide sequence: TGCAGTGCCCTGACAGGGACCGCTGAAGCTTTCTTT. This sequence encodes CSALTGTAEAFF.

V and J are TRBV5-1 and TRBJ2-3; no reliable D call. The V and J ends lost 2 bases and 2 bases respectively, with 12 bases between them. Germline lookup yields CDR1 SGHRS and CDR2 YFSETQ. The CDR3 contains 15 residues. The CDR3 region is CASSFKGSLTDTQYF. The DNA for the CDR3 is TGCGCCAGCAGCTTCAAAGGGTCCCTCACAGATACGCAGTATTTT.

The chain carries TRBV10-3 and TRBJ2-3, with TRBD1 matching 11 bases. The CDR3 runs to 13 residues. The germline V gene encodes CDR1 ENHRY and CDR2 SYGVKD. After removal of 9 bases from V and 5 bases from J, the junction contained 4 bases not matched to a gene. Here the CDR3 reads CAISGTGGDTQYF. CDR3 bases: TGTGCCATTTCCGGGACAGGGGGAGATACGCAGTATTTT.

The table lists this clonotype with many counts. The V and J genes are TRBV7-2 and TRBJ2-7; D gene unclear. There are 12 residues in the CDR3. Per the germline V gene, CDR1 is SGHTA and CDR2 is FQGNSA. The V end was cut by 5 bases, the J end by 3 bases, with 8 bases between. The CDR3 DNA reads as TGTGCCAGCAGCCTCGAGAACTACGAGCAGTACTTC. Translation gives CASSLENYEQYF.

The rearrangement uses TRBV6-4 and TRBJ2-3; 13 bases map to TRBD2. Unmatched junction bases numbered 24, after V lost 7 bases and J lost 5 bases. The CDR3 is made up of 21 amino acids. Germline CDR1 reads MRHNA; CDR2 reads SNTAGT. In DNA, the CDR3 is TGTGCCAGCACCCCCCAGTGCCCTCCACCAACTAGCGGGGGGGCCGTAGATACGCAGTATTTT. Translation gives CASTPQCPPPTSGGAVDTQYF.